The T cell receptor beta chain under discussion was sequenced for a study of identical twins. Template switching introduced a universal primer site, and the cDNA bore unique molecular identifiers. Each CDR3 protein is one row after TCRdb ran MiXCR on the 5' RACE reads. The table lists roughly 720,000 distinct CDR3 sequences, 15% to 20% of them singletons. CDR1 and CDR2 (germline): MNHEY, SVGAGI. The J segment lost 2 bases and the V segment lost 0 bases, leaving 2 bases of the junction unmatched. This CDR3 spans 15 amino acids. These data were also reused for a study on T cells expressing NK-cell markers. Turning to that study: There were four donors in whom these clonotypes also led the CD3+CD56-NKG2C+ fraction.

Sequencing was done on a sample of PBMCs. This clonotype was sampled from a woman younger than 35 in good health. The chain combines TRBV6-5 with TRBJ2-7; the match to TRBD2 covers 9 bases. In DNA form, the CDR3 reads TGTGCCAGCAGTTACTCGCCTAGCGGGGCCTACGAGCAGTACTTC. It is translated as CASSYSPSGAYEQYF.